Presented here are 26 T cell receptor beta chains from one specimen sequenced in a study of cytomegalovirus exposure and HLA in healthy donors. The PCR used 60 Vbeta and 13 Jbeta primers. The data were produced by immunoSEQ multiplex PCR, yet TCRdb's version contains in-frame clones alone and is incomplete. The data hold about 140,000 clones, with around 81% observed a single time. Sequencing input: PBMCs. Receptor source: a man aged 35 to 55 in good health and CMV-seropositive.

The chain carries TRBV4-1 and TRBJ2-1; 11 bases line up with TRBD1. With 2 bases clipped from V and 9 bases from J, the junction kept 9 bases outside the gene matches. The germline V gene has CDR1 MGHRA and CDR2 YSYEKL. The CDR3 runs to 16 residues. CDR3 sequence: CASSQHPGQGVSEQFF. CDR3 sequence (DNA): TGCGCCAGCAGCCAACATCCGGGACAGGGGGTTAGTGAGCAGTTCTTC.

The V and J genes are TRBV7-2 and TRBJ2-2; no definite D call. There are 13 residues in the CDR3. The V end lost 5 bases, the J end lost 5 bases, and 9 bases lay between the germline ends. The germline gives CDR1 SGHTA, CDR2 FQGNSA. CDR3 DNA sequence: TGTGCCAGCAGCGTCTATAATACCGGGGAGCTGTTTTTT. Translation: CASSVYNTGELFF.

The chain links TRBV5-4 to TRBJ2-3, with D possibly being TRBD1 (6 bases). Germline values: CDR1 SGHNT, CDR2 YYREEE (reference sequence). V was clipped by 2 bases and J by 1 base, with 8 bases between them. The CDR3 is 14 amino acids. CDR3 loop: CASSLPGGTDTQYF. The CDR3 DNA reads TGTGCCAGCAGCTTACCAGGGGGCACAGATACGCAGTATTTT. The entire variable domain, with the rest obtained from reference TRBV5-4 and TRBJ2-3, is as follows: ETGVTQSPTHLIKTRGQQVTLRCSSQSGHNTVSWYQQALGQGPQFIFQYYREEENGRGNFPPRFSGLQFPNYSSELNVNALELDDSALYLCASSLPGGTDTQYFGPGTRLTVL.

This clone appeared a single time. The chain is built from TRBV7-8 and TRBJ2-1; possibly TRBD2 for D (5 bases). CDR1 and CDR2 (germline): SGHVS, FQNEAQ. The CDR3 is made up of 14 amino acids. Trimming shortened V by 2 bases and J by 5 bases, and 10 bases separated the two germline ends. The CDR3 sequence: CASSLQRTNNEQFF. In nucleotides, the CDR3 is TGTGCCAGCAGCTTACAGCGGACCAACAATGAGCAGTTCTTC.

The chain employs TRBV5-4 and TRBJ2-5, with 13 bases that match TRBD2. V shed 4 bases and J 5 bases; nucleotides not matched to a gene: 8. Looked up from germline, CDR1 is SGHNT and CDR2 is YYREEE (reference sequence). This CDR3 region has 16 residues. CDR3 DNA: TGTGCCAGCAGCCCAAGACTAGCGGGGGGAGTTGAGACCCAGTACTTC. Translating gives CASSPRLAGGVETQYF.

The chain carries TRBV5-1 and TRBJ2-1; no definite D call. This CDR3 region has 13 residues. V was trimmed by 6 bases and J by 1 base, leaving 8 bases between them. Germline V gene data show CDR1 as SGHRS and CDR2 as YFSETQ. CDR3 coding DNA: TGCGCCAGCACGGGTTCGTCCTACAATGAGCAGTTCTTC. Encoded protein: CASTGSSYNEQFF.

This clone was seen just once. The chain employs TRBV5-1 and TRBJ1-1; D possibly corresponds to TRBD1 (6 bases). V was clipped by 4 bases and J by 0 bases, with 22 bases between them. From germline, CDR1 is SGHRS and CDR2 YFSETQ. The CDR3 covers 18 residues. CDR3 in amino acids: CASSPRGGGGPVNTEAFF. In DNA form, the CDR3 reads TGCGCCAGCAGCCCGAGGGGGGGCGGGGGGCCCGTGAACACTGAAGCTTTCTTT.

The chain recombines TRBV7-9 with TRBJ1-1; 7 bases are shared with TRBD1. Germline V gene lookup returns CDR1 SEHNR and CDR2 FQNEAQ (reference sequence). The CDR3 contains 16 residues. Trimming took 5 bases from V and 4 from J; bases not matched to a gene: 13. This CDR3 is CASSPYPTGLGTEAFF. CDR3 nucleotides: TGTGCCAGCAGCCCTTACCCGACAGGGTTGGGCACTGAAGCTTTCTTT.

The CDR3 nucleotides are TGTGCCAGCAGCACCGGAAGAGGACAGGGGAATTCACCCCTCCACTTT. This codes for CASSTGRGQGNSPLHF. The rearrangement joins TRBV27 to TRBJ1-6, with TRBD1 matching 9 bases. The CDR3 sequence is 16 residues long. Germline V gene sequence: CDR1 MNHEY, CDR2 SMNVEV (reference sequence). V lost 6 bases to trimming and J lost 7 bases; unmatched junction nucleotides: 10.

The CDR3 sequence: CASSHGTGGHTEAFF. As DNA, the CDR3 is TGTGCCAGTAGCCACGGGACAGGGGGACACACTGAAGCTTTCTTT. The chain carries TRBV19 and TRBJ1-1, with TRBD1 matching 11 bases. CDR3 length: 15 amino acids. The germline V gene encodes CDR1 LNHDA and CDR2 SQIVND (reference sequence). V shed 6 bases and J 3 bases; nucleotides not matched to a gene: 6. The entire variable domain, with the rest obtained from reference TRBV19 and TRBJ1-1, is as follows: DGGITQSPKYLFRKEGQNVTLSCEQNLNHDAMYWYRQDPGQGLRLIYYSQIVNDFQKGDIAEGYSVSREKKESFPLTVTSAQKNPTAFYLCASSHGTGGHTEAFFGQGTRLTVV.

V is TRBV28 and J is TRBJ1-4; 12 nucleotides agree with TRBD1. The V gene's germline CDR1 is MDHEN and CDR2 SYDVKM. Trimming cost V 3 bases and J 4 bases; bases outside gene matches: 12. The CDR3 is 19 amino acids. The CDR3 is CASSLASGTGGVINEKLFF. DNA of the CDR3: TGTGCCAGCAGTTTGGCCTCCGGGACAGGGGGCGTCATTAATGAAAAACTGTTTTTT.

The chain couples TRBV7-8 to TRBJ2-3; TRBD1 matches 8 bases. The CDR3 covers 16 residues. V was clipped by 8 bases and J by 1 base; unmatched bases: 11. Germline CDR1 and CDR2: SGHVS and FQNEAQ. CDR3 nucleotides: TGTGCCAGCTCAACCGGGTCAGGGGGCGGCACAGATACGCAGTATTTT. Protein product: CASSTGSGGGTDTQYF.

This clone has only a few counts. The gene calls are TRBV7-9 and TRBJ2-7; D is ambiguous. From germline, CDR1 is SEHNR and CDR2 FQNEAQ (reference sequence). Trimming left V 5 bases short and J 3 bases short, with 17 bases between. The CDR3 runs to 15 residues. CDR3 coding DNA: TGTGCCAGCAGCAACACCGACCAGAGGCTCTACGAGCAGTACTTC. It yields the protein CASSNTDQRLYEQYF.

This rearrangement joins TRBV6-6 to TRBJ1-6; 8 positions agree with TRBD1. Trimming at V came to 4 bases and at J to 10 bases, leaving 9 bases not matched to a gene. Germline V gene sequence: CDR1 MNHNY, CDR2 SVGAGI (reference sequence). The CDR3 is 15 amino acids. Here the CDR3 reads CASSFRDRLGSPLHF. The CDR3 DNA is TGTGCCAGCAGTTTCCGGGACAGGCTTGGGTCACCCCTCCACTTT.

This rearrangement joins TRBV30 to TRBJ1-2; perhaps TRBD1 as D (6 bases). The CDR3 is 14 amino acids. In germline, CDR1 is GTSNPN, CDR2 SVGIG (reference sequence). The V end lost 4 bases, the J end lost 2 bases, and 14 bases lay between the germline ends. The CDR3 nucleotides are TGTGCCTGGACCACCGGGACAACCAACTATGGCTACACCTTC. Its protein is CAWTTGTTNYGYTF. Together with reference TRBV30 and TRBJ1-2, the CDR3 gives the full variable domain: SQTIHQWPATLVQPVGSPLSLECTVEGTSNPNLYWYRQAAGRGLQLLFYSVGIGQISSEVPQNLSASRPQDRQFILSSKKLLLSDSGFYLCAWTTGTTNYGYTFGSGTRLTVV.

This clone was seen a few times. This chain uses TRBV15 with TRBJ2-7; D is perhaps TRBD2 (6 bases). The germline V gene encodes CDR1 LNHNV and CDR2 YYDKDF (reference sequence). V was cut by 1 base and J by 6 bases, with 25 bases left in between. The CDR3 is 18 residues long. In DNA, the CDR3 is TGTGCCACCAGCAGAGTGGTTGGAAAGGCGGGGCATGGGTCCGAGCAGTACTTC. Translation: CATSRVVGKAGHGSEQYF.

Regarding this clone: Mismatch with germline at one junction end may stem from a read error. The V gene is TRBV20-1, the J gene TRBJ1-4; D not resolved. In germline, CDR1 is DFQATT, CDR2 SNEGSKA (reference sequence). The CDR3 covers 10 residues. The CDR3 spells CAFRDEKLFF. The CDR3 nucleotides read TGTGCATTTCGGGATGAAAAACTGTTTTTT.

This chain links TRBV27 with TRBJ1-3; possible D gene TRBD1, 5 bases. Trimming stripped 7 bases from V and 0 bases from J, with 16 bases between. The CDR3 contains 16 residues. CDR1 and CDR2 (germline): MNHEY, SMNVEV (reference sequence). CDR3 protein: CASKISATASGNTIYF. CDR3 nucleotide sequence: TGTGCCAGCAAAATTTCGGCGACAGCCTCTGGAAACACCATATATTTT.

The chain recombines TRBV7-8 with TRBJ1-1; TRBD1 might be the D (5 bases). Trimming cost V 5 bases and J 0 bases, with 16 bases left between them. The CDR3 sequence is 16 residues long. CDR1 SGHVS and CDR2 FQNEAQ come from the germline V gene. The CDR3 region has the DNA TGTGCCAGCAGCCCGGAGGGCAGGGCCATGAACACTGAAGCTTTCTTT. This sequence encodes CASSPEGRAMNTEAFF.

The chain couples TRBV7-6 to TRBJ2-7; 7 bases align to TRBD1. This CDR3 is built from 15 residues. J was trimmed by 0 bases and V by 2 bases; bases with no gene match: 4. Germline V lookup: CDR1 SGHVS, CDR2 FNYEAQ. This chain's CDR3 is CASSLQQGSSYEQYF. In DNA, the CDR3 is TGTGCCAGCAGCTTACAACAGGGGAGCTCCTACGAGCAGTACTTC.

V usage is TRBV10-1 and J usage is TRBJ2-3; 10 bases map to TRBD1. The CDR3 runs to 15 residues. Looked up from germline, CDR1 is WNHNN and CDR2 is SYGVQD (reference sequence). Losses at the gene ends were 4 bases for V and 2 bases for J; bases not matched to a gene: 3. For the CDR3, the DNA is TGCGCCAGCAGTGTTCGACAGGGGGCCACAGATACGCAGTATTTT. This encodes CASSVRQGATDTQYF.

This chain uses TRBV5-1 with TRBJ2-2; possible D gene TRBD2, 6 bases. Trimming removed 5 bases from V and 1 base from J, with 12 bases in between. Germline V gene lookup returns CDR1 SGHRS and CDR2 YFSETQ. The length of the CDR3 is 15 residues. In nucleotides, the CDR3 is TGCGCCAGCAGGGGCGGGGTCGGGAACACCGGGGAGCTGTTTTTT. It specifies CASRGGVGNTGELFF.

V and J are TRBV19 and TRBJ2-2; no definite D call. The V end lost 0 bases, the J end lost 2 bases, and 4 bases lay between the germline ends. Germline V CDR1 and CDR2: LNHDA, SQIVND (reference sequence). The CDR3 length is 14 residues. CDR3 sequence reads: CASSIDSNTGELFF. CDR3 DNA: TGTGCCAGTAGTATAGACAGTAACACCGGGGAGCTGTTTTTT.

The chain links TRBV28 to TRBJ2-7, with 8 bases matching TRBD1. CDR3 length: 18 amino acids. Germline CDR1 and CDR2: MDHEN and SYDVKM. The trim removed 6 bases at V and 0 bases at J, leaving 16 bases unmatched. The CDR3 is CASSLTLGETGDSYEQYF. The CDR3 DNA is TGTGCCAGCAGCCTTACCTTAGGAGAGACAGGGGACTCCTACGAGCAGTACTTC.

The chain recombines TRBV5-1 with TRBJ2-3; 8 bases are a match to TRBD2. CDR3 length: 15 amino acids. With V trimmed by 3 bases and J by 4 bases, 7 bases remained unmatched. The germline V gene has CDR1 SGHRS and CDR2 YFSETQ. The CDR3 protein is CASSSIGRGADTQYF. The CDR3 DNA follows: TGCGCCAGCAGCTCCATTGGGCGGGGGGCAGATACGCAGTATTTT. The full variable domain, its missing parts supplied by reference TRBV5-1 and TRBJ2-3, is KAGVTQTPRYLIKTRGQQVTLSCSPISGHRSVSWYQQTPGQGLQFLFEYFSETQRNKGNFPGRFSGRQFSNSRSEMNVSTLELGDSALYLCASSSIGRGADTQYFGPGTRLTVL.

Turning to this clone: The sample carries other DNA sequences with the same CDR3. The DNA of the CDR3 is TGCGCCAGCAGCCAAGATCGGAACACCGGGGAGCTGTTTTTT. Protein: CASSQDRNTGELFF. The rearrangement uses TRBV4-3 and TRBJ2-2; D uncertain. The CDR3 is made up of 14 amino acids. The V and J ends lost 0 bases and 1 base respectively, with 3 bases between them. The germline gives CDR1 LGHNA, CDR2 YSLEER.